A single sample is the source of the 28 T cell receptor beta chains below, sequenced in a study of shared T cell receptors in the human thymus. TCRdb's table, derived via immunoSEQ multiplex PCR, lists solely in-frame clones and lacks some. The sample includes over 650,000 clones, around 87% seen only once; the top ten take 0.0094%. The same data also contributed to another study, on human thymus T cells.

Material: thymocytes. These receptors were collected from a boy under two years old with a congenital heart defect.

The gene calls are TRBV5-6 and TRBJ2-5; 13 positions agree with TRBD2. This CDR3 is 18 amino acids long. Germline values: CDR1 SGHDT, CDR2 YYEEEE. J gave up 2 bases and V 2 bases, and 9 bases lay outside the gene matches. The CDR3 is CASSLTGTSGNPQETQYF. CDR3 in DNA: TGTGCCAGCAGCTTAACCGGGACTAGCGGGAACCCACAAGAGACCCAGTACTTC.

V and J are TRBV6-1 and TRBJ2-5, with D unresolved. In germline, CDR1 is MNHNS, CDR2 SASEGT. Trimming stripped 2 bases from V and 5 bases from J, with 9 bases between. The CDR3 runs 13 residues. The CDR3: CASSELGPETQYF. The CDR3 nucleotides are TGTGCCAGCAGTGAATTGGGCCCGGAGACCCAGTACTTC.

V gene TRBV7-2 combines with J gene TRBJ2-7; TRBD2 might be the D (6 bases). Germline V gene lookup returns CDR1 SGHTA and CDR2 FQGNSA. V was cut by 1 base and J by 6 bases, with 13 bases left in between. This CDR3 comprises 14 residues. The DNA for the CDR3 is TGTGCCAGCAGCTTAGGACGGGAGTATGGCGAGCAGTACTTC. Translation: CASSLGREYGEQYF.

In this sample, this clone turned up once. The chain uses TRBV27 and TRBJ2-7; TRBD2 matches at 13 bases. Trimming at V came to 5 bases and at J to 1 base, leaving 17 bases not matched to a gene. Germline V gene data show CDR1 as MNHEY and CDR2 as SMNVEV (reference sequence). The CDR3 sequence is 20 residues long. CDR3 bases: TGTGCCAGCAGTCCCCCTCCCCAGACTAGCGGGGGGCCGACTTCCTACGAGCAGTACTTC. Translating it yields CASSPPPQTSGGPTSYEQYF.

The chain couples TRBV5-4 to TRBJ2-7, with TRBD2 matching 8 bases. The CDR3 sequence is 12 residues long. V dropped 4 bases and J dropped 6; count of bases not matched to a gene: 3. From germline, CDR1 is SGHNT and CDR2 YYREEE (reference sequence). CDR3 nucleotides: TGTGCCAGCAGCCACGGGACTAGCGAGCAGTACTTC. Translated, it gives CASSHGTSEQYF.

This chain connects TRBV19 to TRBJ2-7; 10 positions agree with TRBD2. This CDR3 is 17 amino acids long. Per germline, CDR1 LNHDA and CDR2 SQIVND (reference sequence). J was trimmed by 2 bases and V by 2 bases; bases with no gene match: 9. The CDR3 loop reads CASSITSGKVGTYEQYF. CDR3 DNA: TGTGCCAGTAGTATAACTAGCGGGAAGGTGGGCACCTACGAGCAGTACTTC.

The CDR3 DNA reads TGTGCCAGCAGACGACAGGATGTGGGCACAGATACGCAGTATTTT. Translation gives CASRRQDVGTDTQYF. The chain links TRBV6-5 to TRBJ2-3; perhaps TRBD1 as D (6 bases). In germline, CDR1 is MNHEY, CDR2 SVGAGI. The CDR3 has 15 residues. V was cut by 6 bases and J by 1 base, with 14 bases left in between.

The chain combines TRBV5-1 with TRBJ1-2; D perhaps matches TRBD1 (6 bases). This CDR3 contains 20 residues. In germline, CDR1 is SGHRS, CDR2 YFSETQ. V was clipped by 2 bases and J by 1 base, with 27 bases between them. The CDR3 nucleotides read TGCGCCAGCAGCTTTGTTTCCCTCACGAAGGACAGTGCGGATAACTATGGCTACACCTTC. Translating it yields CASSFVSLTKDSADNYGYTF.

This clone has only one observation. The gene calls are TRBV5-1 and TRBJ2-1, with TRBD1 as a possible D gene (5 bases). V lost 0 bases to trimming and J lost 6 bases, with 13 bases between them. The CDR3 is 15 amino acids. Looked up from germline, CDR1 is SGHRS and CDR2 is YFSETQ. The CDR3 loop reads CASSLGQGLINEQFF. CDR3 DNA: TGCGCCAGCAGCTTGGGGCAGGGCCTAATCAATGAGCAGTTCTTC. The full variable domain, rest sourced from reference TRBV5-1 and TRBJ2-1, is KAGVTQTPRYLIKTRGQQVTLSCSPISGHRSVSWYQQTPGQGLQFLFEYFSETQRNKGNFPGRFSGRQFSNSRSEMNVSTLELGDSALYLCASSLGQGLINEQFFGPGTRLTVL.

This sequence joins TRBV27 and TRBJ1-5; weak D call: TRBD1 (6 bases). Trimming pared 5 bases from V and 6 bases from J, leaving 20 bases between. Germline CDR1 reads MNHEY; CDR2 reads SMNVEV (reference sequence). The CDR3 totals 16 residues. Written as DNA, the CDR3 is TGTGCCAGCAGTACGATCCTTGAAACAGGGAGTCAGCCCCAGCATTTT. Encoded protein: CASSTILETGSQPQHF.

V gene TRBV7-9 combines with J gene TRBJ2-3, with 9 bases matching TRBD2. Germline V lookup: CDR1 SEHNR, CDR2 FQNEAQ (reference sequence). This CDR3 is built from 16 residues. Unmatched junction bases numbered 4, after V lost 1 base and J lost 2 bases. The CDR3 sequence: CASSLVGGRVTDTQYF. CDR3 sequence (DNA): TGTGCCAGCAGCTTAGTAGGCGGGAGGGTCACAGATACGCAGTATTTT. The entire variable domain, with the rest obtained from reference TRBV7-9 and TRBJ2-3, is as follows: DTGVSQNPRHKITKRGQNVTFRCDPISEHNRLYWYRQTLGQGPEFLTYFQNEAQLEKSRLLSDRFSAERPKGSFSTLEIQRTEQGDSAMYLCASSLVGGRVTDTQYFGPGTRLTVL.

The genes are TRBV4-3 and TRBJ1-6, with 8 positions matching TRBD1. The CDR3 extends over 15 amino acids. Unmatched junction bases numbered 5, after V lost 0 bases and J lost 10 bases. The germline V gene has CDR1 LGHNA and CDR2 YSLEER. CDR3 sequence (DNA): TGCGCCAGCAGCCAAGAGGACAGGGTTATCTCACCCCTCCACTTT. Amino acids: CASSQEDRVISPLHF.

The gene calls are TRBV5-4 and TRBJ2-1; 10 nucleotides line up with TRBD2. J was trimmed by 5 bases and V by 1 base; bases with no gene match: 3. From germline, CDR1 is SGHNT and CDR2 YYREEE (reference sequence). The CDR3 sequence is 15 residues long. CDR3 coding DNA: TGTGCCAGCAGCTTGAGGAGCGGGGGGGACAATGAGCAGTTCTTC. It codes for CASSLRSGGDNEQFF.

This chain links TRBV6-6 with TRBJ1-6, with 7 positions matching TRBD1. The CDR3 extends over 16 amino acids. Trimming removed 8 bases from V and 6 bases from J; junction bases left unmatched: 13. Looked up from germline, CDR1 is MNHNY and CDR2 is SVGAGI (reference sequence). The CDR3 DNA reads TGTGCCAGCGGTGACTTACGGGACAGAATTAATTCACCCCTCCACTTT. Encoded protein: CASGDLRDRINSPLHF.

The genes are TRBV4-3 and TRBJ2-3; 9 nucleotides match TRBD2. V trimming: 1 base; J trimming: 0 bases; junction bases outside the gene matches: 14. The CDR3 spans 20 residues. Germline V lookup: CDR1 LGHNA, CDR2 YSLEER. The CDR3 sequence: CASSQVILLQREASTDTQYF. The CDR3 DNA follows: TGCGCCAGCAGCCAAGTAATTCTGTTGCAGCGGGAGGCTAGCACAGATACGCAGTATTTT.

The genes are TRBV19 and TRBJ1-6; D is uncertain. This CDR3 region has 15 residues. Germline values: CDR1 LNHDA, CDR2 SQIVND (reference sequence). Between the trimmed V and J ends, which lost 6 bases and 2 bases, there was a span of 11 bases. The CDR3 protein is CASSPGRAYNSPLHF. In DNA, the CDR3 is TGTGCCAGTAGCCCGGGGAGGGCCTATAATTCACCCCTCCACTTT. Looking up the rest from reference TRBV19 and TRBJ1-6 gives the full variable domain: DGGITQSPKYLFRKEGQNVTLSCEQNLNHDAMYWYRQDPGQGLRLIYYSQIVNDFQKGDIAEGYSVSREKKESFPLTVTSAQKNPTAFYLCASSPGRAYNSPLHFGNGTRLTVT.

For this clone: The junction shows a germline mismatch at one end, possibly a read error. Other DNA sequences from this sample encode an identical CDR3 as well. The chain is built from TRBV5-6 and TRBJ2-2, with TRBD1 matching 9 bases. CDR3 length: 16 amino acids. Germline V gene lookup returns CDR1 SGHDT and CDR2 YYEEEE. The CDR3 region is CASSLPGTGKAGELFF. CDR3 sequence (DNA): TGCGCCAGCAGCTTACCAGGGACAGGGAAGGCCGGGGAGCTGTTTTTT.

The chain links TRBV28 to TRBJ2-4, with 7 bases identical to TRBD2. This CDR3 region has 15 residues. Germline CDR1 MDHEN, CDR2 SYDVKM. V shed 8 bases, J shed 6 bases, and the junction held 13 bases outside the gene matches. In nucleotides, the CDR3 is TGTGCCAGCCTACCCAGGGTGGGGAGGGGAAACATTCAGTACTTC. Translation: CASLPRVGRGNIQYF.

The V call is TRBV5-5, the J call TRBJ2-1; D perhaps matches TRBD2 (6 bases). The CDR3 is 16 residues long. Trimming cost V 3 bases and J 5 bases, with 18 bases left between them. Germline CDR1 and CDR2: SGHKS and YYEKEE (reference sequence). This CDR3 is CASSSPKAGSHNEQFF. The CDR3 DNA follows: TGTGCCAGCAGCTCCCCTAAGGCGGGGAGTCACAATGAGCAGTTCTTC.

Here the CDR3 DNA reads TGCGCCAGCAGCCACGTAGCGGGGGGGCTTCCCATCCAAGAGACCCAGTACTTC. This codes for CASSHVAGGLPIQETQYF. The chain is built from TRBV4-1 and TRBJ2-5; TRBD2 agrees at 11 bases. With 3 bases clipped from V and 1 base from J, the junction kept 10 bases outside the gene matches. Looked up from germline, CDR1 is MGHRA and CDR2 is YSYEKL. There are 18 residues in the CDR3.

V is TRBV2 and J is TRBJ1-2; TRBD1 agrees at 7 bases. This CDR3 has 12 residues. CDR1 and CDR2 from the germline V gene are SNHLY and FYNNEI. J gave up 8 bases and V 6 bases, and 6 bases lay outside the gene matches. CDR3 DNA: TGTGCCAGCAGCCCCGACAGGGTCGGCTACACCTTC. Protein: CASSPDRVGYTF. The entire variable domain, with the rest obtained from reference TRBV2 and TRBJ1-2, is as follows: EPEVTQTPSHQVTQMGQEVILRCVPISNHLYFYWYRQILGQKVEFLVSFYNNEISEKSEIFDDQFSVERPDGSNFTLKIRSTKLEDSAMYFCASSPDRVGYTFGSGTRLTVV.

In nucleotides, the CDR3 is TGCGCCAGCAGCCAGGGGGCCCAAATCTACGAGCAGTACTTC. As protein: CASSQGAQIYEQYF. The chain carries TRBV5-1 and TRBJ2-7, with 8 bases fitting TRBD1. After removal of 4 bases from V and 3 bases from J, the junction contained 6 bases not matched to a gene. Germline assignment: CDR1 SGHRS and CDR2 YFSETQ. The CDR3 has 14 residues. Full variable domain (remainder filled in from reference TRBV5-1 and TRBJ2-7): KAGVTQTPRYLIKTRGQQVTLSCSPISGHRSVSWYQQTPGQGLQFLFEYFSETQRNKGNFPGRFSGRQFSNSRSEMNVSTLELGDSALYLCASSQGAQIYEQYFGPGTRLTVT.

In DNA form, the CDR3 reads TGTGCCAGCAGCTCAACAGGACTAGCAAGTTACAATGAGCAGTTCTTC. It codes for CASSSTGLASYNEQFF. The J gene is TRBJ2-1, the V gene TRBV7-8; 8 bases map to TRBD2. The CDR3 length is 16 residues. Per germline, CDR1 SGHVS and CDR2 FQNEAQ. Trimming cost V 4 bases and J 4 bases; bases outside gene matches: 9. Full variable domain (outside the CDR3, taken from reference TRBV7-8 and TRBJ2-1): GAGVSQSPRYKVAKRGQDVALRCDPISGHVSLFWYQQALGQGPEFLTYFQNEAQLDKSGLPSDRFFAERPEGSVSTLKIQRTQQEDSAVYLCASSSTGLASYNEQFFGPGTRLTVL.

The chain employs TRBV19 and TRBJ1-1; 9 bases map to TRBD1. The CDR3 is made up of 15 amino acids. Germline CDR1 is LNHDA and CDR2 is SQIVND (reference sequence). With V trimmed by 5 bases and J by 7 bases, 11 bases remained unmatched. CDR3: CASSVRPGQGVEAFF. The DNA of the CDR3 is TGTGCCAGTAGTGTCCGACCGGGACAGGGCGTTGAAGCTTTCTTT.

This chain links TRBV6-1 with TRBJ2-7; D is possibly TRBD2 (5 bases). Trimming took off 2 bases at V and 3 bases at J, with 11 bases between the two ends. Germline-derived CDR1 and CDR2 are MNHNS and SASEGT. The CDR3 extends over 14 amino acids. The CDR3 spells CASSERGMNYEQYF. DNA of the CDR3: TGTGCCAGCAGTGAACGAGGGATGAACTACGAGCAGTACTTC.

This chain connects TRBV19 to TRBJ2-1, with 9 bases matching TRBD1. The CDR3 covers 15 residues. Germline V gene sequence: CDR1 LNHDA, CDR2 SQIVND (reference sequence). Trimming at V came to 6 bases and at J to 8 bases, leaving 11 bases not matched to a gene. The CDR3: CASRNLGQGGDEQFF. CDR3 in DNA: TGTGCCAGTAGAAACCTGGGACAGGGTGGCGATGAGCAGTTCTTC.

This clone has just one count. The V gene is TRBV4-3, the J gene TRBJ1-1, with TRBD1 matching over 8 bases. Germline-derived CDR1 and CDR2 are LGHNA and YSLEER. The CDR3 is made up of 15 amino acids. Trimming removed 2 bases from V and 1 base from J; junction bases left unmatched: 3. The DNA of the CDR3 is TGCGCCAGCAGCCAAACGACAGGGGAGAACACTGAAGCTTTCTTT. It encodes CASSQTTGENTEAFF.

The chain carries TRBV6-5 and TRBJ1-1, with D unresolved. The CDR3 consists of 15 residues. Looked up from germline, CDR1 is MNHEY and CDR2 is SVGAGI. Trimming shortened V by 7 bases and J by 4 bases, and 19 bases separated the two germline ends. In DNA form, the CDR3 reads TGTGCCAGCAAAGTTACGCCCCGGGGAGTCACTGAAGCTTTCTTT. Translated: CASKVTPRGVTEAFF.